Following are 18 T cell receptor beta chains from one sample sequenced in a study of T cell responses to AZD1222 COVID-19 vaccine. Measured with immunoSEQ multiplex PCR; TCRdb has only the in-frame clones, and not every one. The repertoire consists of 65,000 to 80,000 clones, with 80% to 90% occurring once and the leading ten covering approximately 1.3%. This sample comprised peripheral blood, obtained 28 days after the second AZD1222 dose. These receptors were taken from an adult who received the AZD1222 COVID-19 vaccine.

The chain's CDR3 is CASSLNVVPETQYF. CDR3 DNA: TGTGCCAGCAGCTTAAATGTGGTCCCAGAGACCCAGTACTTC. The rearrangement uses TRBV7-9 and TRBJ2-5, with D unclear. Germline loops: CDR1 SEHNR, CDR2 FQNEAQ (reference sequence). This CDR3 has 14 amino acids. Trimming stripped 2 bases from V and 4 bases from J, with 11 bases between.

The CDR3 is CASSFPPGLAGESVGYNEQFF. The DNA of the CDR3 is TGTGCCAGCAGTTTCCCCCCGGGACTAGCGGGAGAAAGCGTGGGTTACAATGAGCAGTTCTTC. V usage is TRBV28 and J usage is TRBJ2-1; 14 bases align to TRBD2. This CDR3 is built from 21 residues. V shed 3 bases and J 4 bases; nucleotides not matched to a gene: 17. Germline-derived CDR1 and CDR2 are MDHEN and SYDVKM.

The V gene is TRBV6-2 or TRBV6-3, the J gene TRBJ2-7; TRBD2 matches at 8 bases. Per the germline V gene, CDR1 is MNHEY and CDR2 is SVGEGT. The J segment lost 0 bases and the V segment lost 2 bases, leaving 6 bases of the junction unmatched. The CDR3 extends over 16 amino acids. The CDR3 spells CASSYHQRGSSYEQYF. DNA for the CDR3: TGTGCCAGCAGTTACCACCAGCGGGGGAGCTCCTACGAGCAGTACTTC.

The chain couples TRBV30 to TRBJ1-5; tentatively, D is TRBD1 (6 bases). The V end was cut by 4 bases, the J end by 5 bases, with 9 bases between. Germline CDR1 and CDR2: GTSNPN and SVGIG (reference sequence). The CDR3 has 12 amino acids. In nucleotides, the CDR3 is TGTGCCTGGAACTCAGGGGATCAGCCCCAGCATTTT. Translating gives CAWNSGDQPQHF.

This clone was seen once. The genes are TRBV28 and TRBJ1-3; D might be TRBD1 (5 bases). The V gene lost 2 bases and the J gene lost 4 bases, with 9 bases spanning the gap. Germline V gives CDR1 MDHEN, CDR2 SYDVKM. The CDR3 extends over 14 amino acids. The CDR3: CASSLTRGGNTIYF. The CDR3 region has the DNA TGTGCCAGCAGTTTAACAAGGGGAGGAAACACCATATATTTT.

Concerning this clone itself: The junction and the germline gene differ at one end; a read error may be behind it. The genes are TRBV7-2 and TRBJ2-1; 9 bases match TRBD1. The CDR3 runs 13 residues. CDR1 SGHTA and CDR2 FQGNSA come from the germline V gene. The CDR3 sequence: CASSLAVRDRAVF. The CDR3 DNA is TGTGCCAGCAGCTTAGCCGTTCGGGACAGGGCCGTCTTC.

This clone was recorded only once. The rearrangement links TRBV6-2 or TRBV6-3 to TRBJ1-2; perhaps TRBD1 as D (5 bases). Germline V gene sequence: CDR1 MNHEY, CDR2 SVGEGT. V was cut by 2 bases and J by 5 bases, with 15 bases left in between. The CDR3 covers 15 residues. CDR3 sequence: CASSYQAGLGYGYTF. The DNA of the CDR3 is TGTGCCAGCAGTTACCAAGCGGGACTCGGATATGGCTACACCTTC.

The rearrangement uses TRBV20-1 and TRBJ2-7; 10 nucleotides line up with TRBD2. Losses at the gene ends were 3 bases for V and 4 bases for J; bases not matched to a gene: 9. The germline V gene has CDR1 DFQATT and CDR2 SNEGSKA (reference sequence). CDR3 size: 15 residues. The CDR3 DNA reads as TGCAGTGCTAGTCCCCCTTCTAGCGGGAGTTACGAGCAGTACTTC. Protein sequence: CSASPPSSGSYEQYF.

The chain combines TRBV28 with TRBJ1-6, with 8 bases that match TRBD1. With 5 bases clipped from V and 7 bases from J, the junction kept 1 base outside the gene matches. Germline assignment: CDR1 MDHEN and CDR2 SYDVKM. The CDR3 spans 13 residues. CDR3 sequence (DNA): TGTGCCAGCAGTAGGGACAGGAATTCACCCCTCCACTTT. Amino acid sequence: CASSRDRNSPLHF.

The chain links TRBV27 to TRBJ2-4; D uncertain. In germline, CDR1 is MNHEY, CDR2 SMNVEV (reference sequence). V lost 7 bases and J 0 bases, leaving 13 bases between the germline ends. The CDR3 runs 15 residues. The CDR3 DNA reads TGTGCCAGCAAGGATCTCGCTCTAGCCAAAAACATTCAGTACTTC. Protein: CASKDLALAKNIQYF.

The rearrangement uses TRBV9 and TRBJ2-7, with D possibly being TRBD1 or TRBD2 (5 bases each). V was shortened by 4 bases and J by 4 bases, with 18 bases between the two germline ends. The germline gives CDR1 SGDLS, CDR2 YYNGEE. This CDR3 is built from 15 residues. This chain's CDR3 is CASSPLGGGAYEQYF. For the CDR3, the DNA is TGTGCCAGCAGCCCTCTTGGGGGTGGGGCATACGAGCAGTACTTC.

The chain is built from TRBV30 and TRBJ2-3, with no clear D. V lost 0 bases to trimming and J lost 4 bases, with 14 bases between them. Looked up from germline, CDR1 is GTSNPN and CDR2 is SVGIG (reference sequence). The CDR3 loop spans 15 amino acids. For the CDR3, the DNA is TGTGCCTGGAGTGTGGGTAGGGTCGGGTCAGATACGCAGTATTTT. Translating gives CAWSVGRVGSDTQYF.

The chain links TRBV18 to TRBJ1-2, with D perhaps matching TRBD1 (6 bases). The CDR3 length is 15 residues. Germline V gene data show CDR1 as KGHSH and CDR2 as LQKENI. Trimming removed 3 bases from V and 0 bases from J, with 11 bases in between. CDR3 coding DNA: TGTGCCAGCTCACCTTCCGGGACACCTAACTATGGCTACACCTTC. Its translation is CASSPSGTPNYGYTF.

This clone is labeled as medium-sized. The chain links TRBV27 to TRBJ2-7; tentatively, D is TRBD1 (6 bases). The V gene's germline CDR1 is MNHEY and CDR2 SMNVEV (reference sequence). The V gene lost 7 bases and the J gene lost 5 bases, with 12 bases spanning the gap. This CDR3 has 12 amino acids. CDR3 region: CASKTRGNEQYF. Here the CDR3 DNA reads TGTGCCAGCAAAACCAGGGGCAACGAGCAGTACTTC.

This chain links TRBV7-9 with TRBJ1-5, with D possibly being TRBD1 (5 bases). The CDR3 spans 16 residues. Trimming left V 5 bases short and J 2 bases short, with 16 bases between. Germline V CDR1 and CDR2: SEHNR, FQNEAQ (reference sequence). The CDR3 DNA sequence: TGTGCCAGCAGCGGCGGCTTTCAGGGTGGCAATCAGCCCCAGCATTTT. Translation gives CASSGGFQGGNQPQHF.

This clone was recorded only once. The rearrangement joins TRBV19 to TRBJ2-1; D remains ambiguous. The CDR3 sequence is 12 residues long. The V end lost 1 base, the J end lost 4 bases, and 2 bases lay between the germline ends. Germline CDR1 LNHDA, CDR2 SQIVND (reference sequence). The CDR3 loop is CASSIAYNEQFF. CDR3 DNA: TGTGCCAGTAGTATAGCTTACAATGAGCAGTTCTTC.

This clone showed up just once. The V gene is TRBV28, the J gene TRBJ2-7; 7 bases fit TRBD1. Losses at the gene ends were 10 bases for V and 0 bases for J; bases not matched to a gene: 9. This CDR3 region has 14 residues. Germline assignment: CDR1 MDHEN and CDR2 SYDVKM. The CDR3 spells CATEPGQHSYEQYF. In nucleotides, the CDR3 is TGTGCCACGGAACCGGGACAGCACTCCTACGAGCAGTACTTC.

A single count supports this clone. V gene TRBV28 combines with J gene TRBJ2-1; D gene unclear. The CDR3 spans 14 residues. The ends were cut back, 5 bases at V and 1 base at J, with 9 bases in the middle. The germline V gene encodes CDR1 MDHEN and CDR2 SYDVKM. CDR3 loop: CASSADGSYNEQFF. The CDR3 DNA reads TGTGCCAGCAGTGCTGATGGGTCCTACAATGAGCAGTTCTTC.